This T cell receptor beta chain was captured by sequencing in a study of T cell responses to AZD1222 COVID-19 vaccine. On this clone: The antigen remains unidentified.

The CDR3 length is 15 residues. Whole-study results and caveats: The reported proportion of spike-specific TCRs targeting unmutated variant regions was nearly half. The study found Spike-specific TCR breadth and depth rose after two AZD1222 doses.

Repertoires were generated with immunoSEQ multiplex PCR, while TCRdb's copy carries only in-frame clones and drops some. The sample contains about 100,000 clones, 89% of which appear only once. Specimen: peripheral blood, collected on day 0 of MenACWY control vaccination. The chain joins TRBV21-1 to TRBJ1-3. TRBV21-1 is flagged as a pseudogene. The sequence came from an adult in good health. The CDR3 DNA reads as TGTGCCAGCAGCGCCCTCCCGTCATCTGGAAACACCATATATTTT. Translating gives CASSALPSSGNTIYF.